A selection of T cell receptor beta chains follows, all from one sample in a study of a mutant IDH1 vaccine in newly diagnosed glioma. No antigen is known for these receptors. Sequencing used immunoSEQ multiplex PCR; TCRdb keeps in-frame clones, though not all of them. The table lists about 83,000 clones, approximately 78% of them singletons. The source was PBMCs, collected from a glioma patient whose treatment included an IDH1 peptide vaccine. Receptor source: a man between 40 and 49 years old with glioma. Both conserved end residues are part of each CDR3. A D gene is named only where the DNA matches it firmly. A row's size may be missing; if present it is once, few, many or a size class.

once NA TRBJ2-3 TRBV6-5 TGTGCCAGCAGTCCCCGGCTGGGTACGCAGTATTTT CASSPRLGTQYF
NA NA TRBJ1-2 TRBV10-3 TGTGCCATCAGTGATGAGGGCGCCGGCTATGGCTACACCTTC CAISDEGAGYGYTF
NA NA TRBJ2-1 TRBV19 TGTGCCAGTAGACCGACTCGTCTCAATGAGCAGTTCTTC CASRPTRLNEQFF
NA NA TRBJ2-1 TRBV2 TGTGCCAGCAGTCGAGACCGCGCCTACAATGAGCAGTTCTTC CASSRDRAYNEQFF
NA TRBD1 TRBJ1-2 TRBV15 TGTGCCACCAGCAGGGACAGGGTAAACTATGGCTACACCTTC CATSRDRVNYGYTF
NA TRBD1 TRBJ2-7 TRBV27 TGTGCCAGCAGTCCCAGACAGGGGCCAGCTTACTACGAGCAGTACTTC CASSPRQGPAYYEQYF
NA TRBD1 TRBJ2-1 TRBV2 TGTGCCAGCAGTGTACAACGGGACAGTTACTACAATGAGCAGTTCTTC CASSVQRDSYYNEQFF
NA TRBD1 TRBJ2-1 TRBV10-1 TGCGCCAGCAGTGAAGGGGGCTGGAATGAGCAGTTCTTC CASSEGGWNEQFF
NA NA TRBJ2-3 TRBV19 TGTGCCAGTAGTACAGGACTTCTCACAGATACGCAGTATTTT CASSTGLLTDTQYF
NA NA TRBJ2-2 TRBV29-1 TGCAGCGGGGGGGACAGCACCGGGGAGCTGTTTTTT CSGGDSTGELFF
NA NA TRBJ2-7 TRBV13 TGTGCCAGCAGCTTAGTCGCCCCTGGGGAGCAGTACTTC CASSLVAPGEQYF
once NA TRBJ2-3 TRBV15 TGTGCCACCAGCAGAGGACATCCTAGCACAGATACGCAGTATTTT CATSRGHPSTDTQYF
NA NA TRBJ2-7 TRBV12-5 TGTGCTAGTGGTCTCGGTTCCTACGAGCAGTACTTC CASGLGSYEQYF
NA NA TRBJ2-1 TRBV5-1 TGCGCCAGCAGCTCCCCCGATTACAATGAGCAGTTCTTC CASSSPDYNEQFF
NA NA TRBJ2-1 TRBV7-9 TGTGCCAGCAGCCCCGAGGGGCTAGCCAATGAGCAGTTCTTC CASSPEGLANEQFF
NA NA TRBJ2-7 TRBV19 TGTGCCAGTAGTATATCGACAGAGTACGAGCAGTACTTC CASSISTEYEQYF
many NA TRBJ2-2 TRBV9 TGTGCCAGCAGCGTAGGGGTAGCGCTCCCAGGTACCGGGGAGCTGTTTTTT CASSVGVALPGTGELFF
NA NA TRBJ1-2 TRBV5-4 TGTGCCAGCAGCTTGGTTGGCGGGGGTAACTATGGCTACACCTTC CASSLVGGGNYGYTF
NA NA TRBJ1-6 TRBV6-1 TGTGCCAGCAGTTCATTACCGCTCCTCCACTTT CASSSLPLLHF
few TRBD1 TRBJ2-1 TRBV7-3 TGTGCCAGCAGCTCCGGGACAGGCCCGGGGAATGAGCAGTTCTTC CASSSGTGPGNEQFF